The source of this TCR beta chain is a study of OX40 agonist ivuxolimab in advanced cancers. Background on the study: Ivuxolimab is an agonistic anti-OX40 (CD134) antibody, and patients were treated with it. Patients treated during dose escalation were battling hepatocellular carcinoma, melanoma, renal cell or head and neck cancer. Participants could have had prior anti-PD-1, anti-PD-L1 or anti-CTLA-4 therapy, and about 37% had some. General study points: At doses 0.1 to 3.0 mg/kg, CD4+ and CD8+ clones expanded.

Points on this clone: Its antigen is not identified.

Assay: immunoSEQ multiplex PCR; the TCRdb copy retains only in-frame clones and omits some. Of roughly 46,000 clones listed, roughly 87% were seen once; the top ten hold more than 13%. Germline loops: CDR1 SGHDN, CDR2 FVKESK. The V and J ends lost 1 base and 3 bases respectively, with 12 bases between them. The CDR3 consists of 15 residues. The receptor's source is an adult with an advanced solid tumor such as melanoma, head and neck, liver or kidney cancer. The starting material was CD4+ or CD8+ T cells sorted from blood, obtained in a trial of the OX40 agonist ivuxolimab. The chain uses TRBV14 and TRBJ1-1, with D unclear. The CDR3 here is CASSQVHGGYTEAFF. CDR3 nucleotide sequence: TGTGCCAGCAGCCAAGTTCACGGAGGGTACACTGAAGCTTTCTTT.